This entry features one T cell receptor beta chain sequence. The data originate from a study of CD4 and CD8 cells across lung adenocarcinoma regions. Via MiXCR, TCRdb re-called the PCR reads, giving one row per CDR3 protein. Here the sample spans approximately 11,000 distinct CDR3 sequences, less than 70% being singletons. The sequencing sample was made of CD8+ T cells from the margin of a lung tumor. This TCR derives from a male donor with lung adenocarcinoma. The CD4 and CD8 labels of this study may be unreliable.

CDR3 loop: CATSWTGGNEQYF. The CDR3 DNA sequence: TGTGCCACATCATGGACAGGGGGGAACGAGCAGTACTTC. The gene calls are TRBV24-1 and TRBJ2-7; 10 bases are shared with TRBD1. In germline, CDR1 is KGHDR, CDR2 SFDVKD. This CDR3 contains 13 residues. Trimming cost V 10 bases and J 5 bases; bases outside gene matches: 7.